These 3 T cell receptor beta chains originate from one sample sequenced in a study of cytomegalovirus exposure and HLA in healthy donors. 60 Vbeta and 13 Jbeta primers were used in PCR. Sequencing was performed with immunoSEQ multiplex PCR; in TCRdb, only in-frame clones are kept and a portion is missing. This table holds about 81,000 clones, 70% to 85% found once. Sequencing was performed on PBMCs. These receptors were taken from a man aged 50-60 years in good health and CMV-seropositive.

The chain recombines TRBV28 with TRBJ2-5, with 10 bases aligning to TRBD1. Germline CDR1 reads MDHEN; CDR2 reads SYDVKM. Trimming removed 6 bases from V and 2 bases from J; junction bases left unmatched: 12. The CDR3 is 17 amino acids. The CDR3 DNA reads as TGTGCCAGCAGCGCGTCCCGCGGGGACAGGGGACAAGAGACCCAGTACTTC. Its translation: CASSASRGDRGQETQYF.

This clone was seen more than once but under ten times. The CDR3 here is CASSLWGQGVGNEKLFF. CDR3 nucleotides: TGTGCCAGCAGTTTATGGGGACAGGGTGTCGGTAATGAAAAACTGTTTTTT. V usage is TRBV27 and J usage is TRBJ1-4; 9 bases are a match to TRBD1. Germline CDR1 and CDR2: MNHEY and SMNVEV (reference sequence). The trim removed 1 base at V and 4 bases at J, leaving 7 bases unmatched. The CDR3 sequence is 17 residues long. The full variable domain, rest sourced from reference TRBV27 and TRBJ1-4, is EAQVTQNPRYLITVTGKKLTVTCSQNMNHEYMSWYRQDPGLGLRQIYYSMNVEVTDKGDVPEGYKVSRKEKRNFPLILESPSPNQTSLYFCASSLWGQGVGNEKLFFGSGTQLSVL.

The chain uses TRBV6-5 and TRBJ1-1; TRBD1 agrees at 8 bases. The CDR3 is made up of 15 amino acids. Germline V gives CDR1 MNHEY, CDR2 SVGAGI. After removal of 0 bases from V and 6 bases from J, the junction contained 6 bases not matched to a gene. The CDR3 DNA reads TGTGCCAGCAGTTACTCGGGACAGGAGTTCGCTGAAGCTTTCTTT. Translated: CASSYSGQEFAEAFF.